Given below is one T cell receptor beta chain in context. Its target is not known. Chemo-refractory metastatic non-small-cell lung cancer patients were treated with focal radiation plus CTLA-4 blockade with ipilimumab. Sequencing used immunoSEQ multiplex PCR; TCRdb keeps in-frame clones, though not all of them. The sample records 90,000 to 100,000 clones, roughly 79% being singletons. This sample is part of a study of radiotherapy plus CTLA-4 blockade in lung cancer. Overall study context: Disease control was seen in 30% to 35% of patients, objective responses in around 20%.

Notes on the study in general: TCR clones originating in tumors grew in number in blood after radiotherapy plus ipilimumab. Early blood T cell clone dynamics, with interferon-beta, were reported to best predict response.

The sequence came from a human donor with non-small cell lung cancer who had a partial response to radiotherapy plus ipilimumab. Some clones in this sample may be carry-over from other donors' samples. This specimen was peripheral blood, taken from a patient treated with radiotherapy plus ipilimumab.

CDR3 DNA: TGTGCCAGCAGCTCTGAAAGGGGAACTGAAGCTTTCTTT. Encoded protein: CASSSERGTEAFF. The V gene is TRBV11-3, the J gene TRBJ1-1, with D perhaps TRBD1 (5 bases). This CDR3 has 13 amino acids. V gave up 4 bases and J gave up 5 bases, with 11 bases separating them. Germline CDR1 reads SGHNT; CDR2 reads YENEEA.